This T cell receptor (beta chain) was sequenced during a study of T cell responses to AZD1222 COVID-19 vaccine. Using immunoSEQ multiplex PCR, the repertoire was profiled, and TCRdb retains in-frame clones only, with some absent. The data contain about 140,000 clones, about 88% of them seen just once; the ten biggest clones take up 2.5% to 3.5%. Study-level results: Vaccination with two AZD1222 doses was followed by a rise in Spike-specific TCR breadth and depth.

V gave up 4 bases and J gave up 1 base, with 7 bases separating them. CDR3 length: 13 amino acids. Germline V CDR1 and CDR2: MDHEN, SYDVKM. Comment on this clone: Its antigen is unidentified.

The chain joins TRBV28 to TRBJ1-2; D may be TRBD1 (5 bases). The sample consisted of peripheral blood, taken 28 days after the second AZD1222 dose. The clonotype comes from an adult who received the AZD1222 COVID-19 vaccine. CDR3 sequence (DNA): TGTGCCAGCAGTTCCCAGGGTAACTATGGCTACACCTTC. Translating it yields CASSSQGNYGYTF.